The text below deals with one T cell receptor (beta chain). A few counts support this clonotype. Its antigen is unknown. No clone much larger than this one lies a single base away; base qualities are absent. CDR1 and CDR2 are drawn from the germline V gene: SGHDT, YYEEEE. At the junction V is shortened by 4 bases and J by 7 bases; bases outside the gene matches: 5. CDR3 length: 16 amino acids, cysteine to phenylalanine. Of the read, only the CDR3 DNA is kept; its 48 bases are in frame from base 1. The data derive from a study of T cell repertoires in cytomegalovirus infection (dated by TCRdb to about 2019). For the wider study: The HLA type of each donor mattered for the analysis, because public TCR beta signatures pointed to carriage of CMV infection along with the matching HLA type.

Results and caveats for the whole study, not just this receptor: Carriers of CMV infection plus the relevant HLA type were discriminated by the cumulative frequency of public TCR beta family members in the study cohort and in an independent roughly 320-donor cohort. The ex vivo response was dominated by HLA-C-restricted CMV-specific TCR beta clonotypes, and the single most frequent clonotype in two of eight donors was supplied by these HLA-C-restricted clonotypes.

Instrument on record: Illumina HiSeq 1500. TCRdb reprocessed the public reads (quality trimming at Q25 with fastp, clone calling with MiXCR) and kept in-frame beta chains. Rows matching on CDR3 protein sequence are summarized as one entry with the most common DNA and genes. This sample is represented by about 300,000 distinct CDR3 sequences; roughly 23% of them were singletons. The ten most abundant clones make up roughly 13% of the sample. The clonotype comes from a human donor in good health (CMV status not recorded). Some clones in this sample may be carry-over from other donors' samples. The chain couples TRBV5-6 to TRBJ2-2; 15 nucleotides in the junction match TRBD2. The material sequenced was PBMCs. The CDR3 reads as follows: CASSRTSGRAGGELFF. The bases read TGTGCCAGCAGCCGGACTAGCGGGAGGGCCGGCGGGGAGCTGTTTTTT.